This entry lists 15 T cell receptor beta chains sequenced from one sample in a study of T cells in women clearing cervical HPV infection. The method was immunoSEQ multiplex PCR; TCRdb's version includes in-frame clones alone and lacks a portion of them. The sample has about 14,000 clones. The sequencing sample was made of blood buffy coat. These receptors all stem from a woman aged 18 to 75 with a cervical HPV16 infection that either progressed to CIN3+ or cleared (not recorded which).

CDR3 in amino acids: CASSSPWASSYEQYF. The sequenced part of the CDR3 DNA is TGTGCCAGCAGCTCCCCCTGGGCGAGCTCCTACGAG. The J gene is TRBJ2-7, the V gene TRBV11-3; the D is unclear. The CDR3 goes on 3 residues after the read ends, and that part is filled in from the germline J gene. Germline lookup yields CDR1 SGHNT and CDR2 YENEEA. The CDR3 totals 15 residues. V was pared by 4 bases and J by 0 bases, with 13 bases between.

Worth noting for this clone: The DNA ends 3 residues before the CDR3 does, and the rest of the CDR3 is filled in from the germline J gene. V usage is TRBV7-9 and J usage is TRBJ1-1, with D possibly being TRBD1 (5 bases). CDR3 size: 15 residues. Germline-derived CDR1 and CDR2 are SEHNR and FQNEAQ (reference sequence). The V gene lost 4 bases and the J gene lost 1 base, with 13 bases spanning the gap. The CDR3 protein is CASSSPAGGNTEAFF. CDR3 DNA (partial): TGTGCCAGCAGCTCCCCAGCCGGGGGGAACACTGAA.

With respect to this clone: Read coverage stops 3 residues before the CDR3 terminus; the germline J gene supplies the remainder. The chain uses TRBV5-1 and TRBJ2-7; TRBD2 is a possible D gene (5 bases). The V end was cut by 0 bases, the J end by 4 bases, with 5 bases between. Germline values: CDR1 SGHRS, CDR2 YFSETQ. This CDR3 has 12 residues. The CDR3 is CASSLGGYEQYF. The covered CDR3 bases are TGCGCCAGCAGCTTGGGAGGGTACGAG.

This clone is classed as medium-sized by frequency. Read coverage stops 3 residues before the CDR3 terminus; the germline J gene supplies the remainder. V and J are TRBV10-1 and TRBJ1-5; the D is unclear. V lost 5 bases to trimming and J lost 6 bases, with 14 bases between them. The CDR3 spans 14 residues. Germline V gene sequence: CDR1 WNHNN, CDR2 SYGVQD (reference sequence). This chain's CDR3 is CASSFKGRVQPQHF. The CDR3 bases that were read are TGCGCCAGCAGTTTTAAGGGTAGGGTTCAGCCC.

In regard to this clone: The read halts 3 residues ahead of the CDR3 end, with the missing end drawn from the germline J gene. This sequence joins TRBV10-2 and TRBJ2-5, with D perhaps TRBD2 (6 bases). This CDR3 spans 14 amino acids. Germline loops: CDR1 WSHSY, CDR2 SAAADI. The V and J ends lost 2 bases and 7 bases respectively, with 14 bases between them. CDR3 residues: CASSEDGGSGTQYF. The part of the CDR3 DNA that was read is TGCGCCAGCAGTGAGGACGGGGGTAGCGGGACC.

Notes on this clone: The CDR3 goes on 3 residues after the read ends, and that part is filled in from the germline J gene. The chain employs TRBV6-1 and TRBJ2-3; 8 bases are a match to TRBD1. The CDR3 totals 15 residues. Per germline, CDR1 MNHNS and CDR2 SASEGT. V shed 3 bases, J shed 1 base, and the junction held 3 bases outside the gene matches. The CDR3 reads CASSDYRGGTDTQYF. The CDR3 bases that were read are TGTGCCAGCAGTGACTACAGGGGGGGCACAGATACG.

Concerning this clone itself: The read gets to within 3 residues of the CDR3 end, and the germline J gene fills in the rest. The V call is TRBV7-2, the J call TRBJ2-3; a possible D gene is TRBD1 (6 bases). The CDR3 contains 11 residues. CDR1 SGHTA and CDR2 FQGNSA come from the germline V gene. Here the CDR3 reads CASSEGETQYF. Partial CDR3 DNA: TGTGCCAGCAGCGAGGGGGAGACG.

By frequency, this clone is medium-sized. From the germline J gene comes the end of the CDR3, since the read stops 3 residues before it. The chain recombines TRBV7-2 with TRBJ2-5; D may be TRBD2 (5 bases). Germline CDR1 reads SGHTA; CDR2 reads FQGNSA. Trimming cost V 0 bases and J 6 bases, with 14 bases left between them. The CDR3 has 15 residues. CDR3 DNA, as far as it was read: TGTGCCAGCAGCTTAGCCCCAACTAGTTTTCAGACC. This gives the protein CASSLAPTSFQT. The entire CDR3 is CASSLAPTSFQTQYF.

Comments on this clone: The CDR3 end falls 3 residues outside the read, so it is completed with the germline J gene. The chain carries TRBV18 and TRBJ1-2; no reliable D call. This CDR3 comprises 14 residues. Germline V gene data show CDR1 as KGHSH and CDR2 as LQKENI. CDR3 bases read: TGTGCCAGCTCACGGGAGCGGAGCTCCTACGAC. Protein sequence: CASSRERSSYD. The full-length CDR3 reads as CASSRERSSYDYTF.

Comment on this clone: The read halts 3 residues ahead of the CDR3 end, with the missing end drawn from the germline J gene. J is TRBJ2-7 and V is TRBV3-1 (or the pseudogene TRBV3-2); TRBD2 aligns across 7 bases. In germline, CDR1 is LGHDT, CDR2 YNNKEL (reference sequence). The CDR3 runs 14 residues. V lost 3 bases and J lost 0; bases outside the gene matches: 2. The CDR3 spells CASSQSSGSYEQYF. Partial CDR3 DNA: TGTGCCAGCAGCCAGTCTAGCGGCTCCTACGAG.

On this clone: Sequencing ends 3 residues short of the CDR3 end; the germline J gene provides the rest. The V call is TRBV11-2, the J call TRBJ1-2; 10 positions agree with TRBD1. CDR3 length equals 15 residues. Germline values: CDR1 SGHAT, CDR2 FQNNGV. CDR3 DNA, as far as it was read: TGTGCCAGCAGCTTGGCCGGGACAGGGGCGGGGGAA. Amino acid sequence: CASSLAGTGAGE. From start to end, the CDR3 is CASSLAGTGAGEYTF.

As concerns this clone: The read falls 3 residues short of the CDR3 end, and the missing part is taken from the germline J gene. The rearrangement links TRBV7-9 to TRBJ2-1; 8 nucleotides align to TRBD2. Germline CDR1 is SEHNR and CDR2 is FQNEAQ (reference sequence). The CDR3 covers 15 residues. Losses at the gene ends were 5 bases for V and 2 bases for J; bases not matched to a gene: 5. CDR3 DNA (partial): TGTGCCAGCAGCCCGCGGGGGGCCACCTACAATGAG. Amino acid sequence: CASSPRGATYNE. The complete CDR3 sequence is CASSPRGATYNEQFF.

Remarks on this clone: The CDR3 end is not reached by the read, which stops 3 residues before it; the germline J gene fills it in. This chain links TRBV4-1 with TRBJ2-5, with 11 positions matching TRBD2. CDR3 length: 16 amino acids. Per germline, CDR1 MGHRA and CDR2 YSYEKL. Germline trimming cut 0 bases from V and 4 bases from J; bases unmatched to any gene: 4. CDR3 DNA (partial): TGCGCCAGCAGCCAAGACCCCCTAGCGGGGGGAGAGACC. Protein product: CASSQDPLAGGET. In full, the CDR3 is CASSQDPLAGGETQYF.

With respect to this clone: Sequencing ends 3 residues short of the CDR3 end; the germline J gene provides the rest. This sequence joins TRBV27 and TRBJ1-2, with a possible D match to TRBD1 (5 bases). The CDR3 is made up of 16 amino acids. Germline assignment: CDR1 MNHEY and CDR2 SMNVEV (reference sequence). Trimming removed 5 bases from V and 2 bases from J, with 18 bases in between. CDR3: CASSSYAGTSNYGYTF. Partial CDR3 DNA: TGTGCCAGCAGTAGTTACGCCGGGACTTCAAACTATGGC.

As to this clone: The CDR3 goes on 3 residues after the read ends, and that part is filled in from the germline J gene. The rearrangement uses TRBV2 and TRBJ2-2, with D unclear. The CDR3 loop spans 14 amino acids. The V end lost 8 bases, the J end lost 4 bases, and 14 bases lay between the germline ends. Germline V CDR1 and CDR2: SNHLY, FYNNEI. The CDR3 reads CASGSSGSTGELFF. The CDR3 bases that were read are TGTGCCAGCGGTTCATCAGGAAGCACCGGGGAG.